Listed below are T cell receptor beta chains from one sample, sequenced in a study of shared clonotypes between healthy human individuals. Assay used: immunoSEQ multiplex PCR; TCRdb lists only in-frame clones, some missing. The sample consists of about 2.3 million clones, around 90% of them appearing once. The specimen was naive CD4+ T cells from PBMCs. The receptors were sampled from a man between 18 and 35 years old in good health. Some clones in this sample may be carry-over from other donors' samples. CDR3s include the opening cysteine and the closing phenylalanine or tryptophan. A D gene is named only where the DNA matches it firmly. Clone size is given for some rows only: seen once, a few or many times, or a class if the clone is expanded.

size	V	D	J	CDR3	DNA
.	TRBV5-1	.	TRBJ2-3	CASSLRTLDTQYF	TGCGCCAGCAGCTTGCGAACTTTGGATACGCAGTATTTT
.	TRBV28	.	TRBJ1-6	CASEGPGPNSPLHF	TGTGCCAGCGAAGGACCGGGCCCTAATTCACCCCTCCACTTT
.	TRBV5-6	.	TRBJ2-4	CASSLFGQGQNIQYF	TGTGCCAGCAGCTTGTTCGGGCAGGGACAAAACATTCAGTACTTC
.	TRBV29-1	.	TRBJ1-2	CSASSGVNYGYTF	TGCAGCGCTTCATCCGGCGTTAACTATGGCTACACCTTC
.	TRBV28	.	TRBJ2-7	CASRAGAPYEQYF	TGTGCCAGCAGGGCAGGGGCCCCCTACGAGCAGTACTTC
.	TRBV11-2	TRBD2	TRBJ2-7	CASSLESGGVLGEQYF	TGTGCCAGCAGCTTAGAGAGCGGGGGGGTCCTGGGCGAGCAGTACTTC
once	TRBV6-1	.	TRBJ2-7	CASQVRGGGEQYF	TGTGCCAGCCAGGTTCGGGGAGGCGGTGAGCAGTACTTC
once	TRBV27	.	TRBJ1-2	CASSLGQHYGYTF	TGTGCCAGCAGTTTAGGACAGCACTATGGCTACACCTTC
.	TRBV5-1	.	TRBJ2-5	CASGRGSSEETQYF	TGCGCCAGCGGTAGAGGATCTAGCGAAGAGACCCAGTACTTC
.	TRBV7-2	.	TRBJ2-1	CASRDSPYNEQFF	TGTGCCAGCCGGGACTCACCCTACAATGAGCAGTTCTTC
.	TRBV27	.	TRBJ1-4	CASSFRPFNEKLFF	TGTGCCAGCAGTTTCAGACCCTTTAATGAAAAACTGTTTTTT
.	TRBV18	TRBD2	TRBJ2-7	CASSREREGGEQYF	TGTGCCAGCTCACGTGAGCGGGAGGGGGGAGAGCAGTACTTC
few	TRBV6-1	TRBD1	TRBJ1-2	CASSADREGYTF	TGTGCCAGCAGTGCCGACAGGGAAGGCTACACCTTC
.	TRBV28	.	TRBJ2-3	CASSLQGRGDTQYF	TGTGCCAGCAGTTTACAGGGGCGGGGAGATACGCAGTATTTT
.	TRBV5-1	.	TRBJ2-2	CASSLGPVLAGELFF	TGCGCCAGCAGCTTGGGGCCAGTTTTGGCCGGGGAGCTGTTTTTT
.	TRBV18	.	TRBJ2-3	CASSFLSGQSTDTQYF	TGTGCCAGCTCTTTCCTATCGGGACAAAGCACAGATACGCAGTATTTT
.	TRBV14	.	TRBJ1-2	CASSQFVYGYTF	TGTGCCAGCAGCCAATTCGTCTATGGCTACACCTTC
.	TRBV9	.	TRBJ1-6	CASSATGMAGSPLHF	TGTGCCAGCAGCGCTACAGGGATGGCGGGTTCACCCCTCCACTTT